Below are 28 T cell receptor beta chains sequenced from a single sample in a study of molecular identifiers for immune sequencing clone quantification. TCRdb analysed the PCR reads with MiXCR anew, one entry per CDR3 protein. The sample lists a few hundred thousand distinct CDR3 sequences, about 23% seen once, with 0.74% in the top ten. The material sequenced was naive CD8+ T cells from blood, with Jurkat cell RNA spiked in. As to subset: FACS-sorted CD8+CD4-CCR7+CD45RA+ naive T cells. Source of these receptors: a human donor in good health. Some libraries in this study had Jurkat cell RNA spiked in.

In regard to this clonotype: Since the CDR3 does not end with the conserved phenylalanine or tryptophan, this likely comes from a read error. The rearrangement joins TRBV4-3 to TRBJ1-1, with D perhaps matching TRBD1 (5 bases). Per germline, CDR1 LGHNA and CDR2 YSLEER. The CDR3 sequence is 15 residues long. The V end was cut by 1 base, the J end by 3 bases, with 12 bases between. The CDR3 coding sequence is TGCGCCAGCAGCCAAGGGTCCGGGGGGTACACTGAAGCTTTCCTT. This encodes CASSQGSGGYTEAFL.

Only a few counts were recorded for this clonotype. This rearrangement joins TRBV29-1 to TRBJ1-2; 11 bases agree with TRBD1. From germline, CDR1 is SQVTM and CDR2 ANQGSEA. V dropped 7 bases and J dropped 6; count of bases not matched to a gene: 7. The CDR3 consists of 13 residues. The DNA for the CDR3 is TGCAGCGCCGTCGGACAGGGGGCGCATGGCTACACCTTC. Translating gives CSAVGQGAHGYTF.

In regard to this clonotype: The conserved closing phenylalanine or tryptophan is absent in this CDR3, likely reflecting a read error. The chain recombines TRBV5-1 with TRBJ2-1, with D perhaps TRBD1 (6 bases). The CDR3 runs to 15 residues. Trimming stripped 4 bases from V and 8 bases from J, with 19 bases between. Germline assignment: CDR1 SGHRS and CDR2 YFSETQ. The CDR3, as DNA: TGCGCCAGCAGCCAAACAGGGTCTTCAGTCGATGAGCAGTTCTCC. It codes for CASSQTGSSVDEQFS.

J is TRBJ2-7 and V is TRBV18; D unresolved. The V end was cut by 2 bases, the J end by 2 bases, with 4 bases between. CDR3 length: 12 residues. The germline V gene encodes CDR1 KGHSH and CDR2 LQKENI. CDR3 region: CASSPSTYEQYF. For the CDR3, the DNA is TGTGCCAGCTCACCAAGTACCTACGAGCAGTACTTC.

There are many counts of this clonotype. DNA for the CDR3: TGTGCCAGCAGCTTAATACAGGGGGCATTGGAGCAGTACTTC. Translation gives CASSLIQGALEQYF. The chain combines TRBV7-9 with TRBJ2-7, with 9 bases aligning to TRBD1. J was trimmed by 7 bases and V by 2 bases; bases with no gene match: 6. Germline V lookup: CDR1 SEHNR, CDR2 FQNEAQ (reference sequence). The CDR3 length is 14 residues.

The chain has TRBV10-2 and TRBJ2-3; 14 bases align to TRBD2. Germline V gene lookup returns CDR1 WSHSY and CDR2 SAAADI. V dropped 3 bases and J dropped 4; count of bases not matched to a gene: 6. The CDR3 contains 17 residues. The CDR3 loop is CASSDRLAGGLADTQYF. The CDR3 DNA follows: TGCGCCAGCAGTGACCGACTAGCGGGGGGGCTGGCAGATACGCAGTATTTT.

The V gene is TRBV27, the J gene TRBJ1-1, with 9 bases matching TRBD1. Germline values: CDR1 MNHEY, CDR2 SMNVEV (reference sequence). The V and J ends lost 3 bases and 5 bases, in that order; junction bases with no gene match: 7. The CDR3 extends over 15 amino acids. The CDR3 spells CASSFQGQGLTEAFF. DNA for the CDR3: TGTGCCAGCAGTTTCCAGGGACAGGGATTAACTGAAGCTTTCTTT.

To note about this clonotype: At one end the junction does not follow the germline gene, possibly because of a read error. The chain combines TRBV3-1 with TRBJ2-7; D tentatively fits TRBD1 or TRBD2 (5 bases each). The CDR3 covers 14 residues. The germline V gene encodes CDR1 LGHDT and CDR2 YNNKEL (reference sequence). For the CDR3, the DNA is TGTGCCAGCAGCCCCGGGACCCTCACCTACGGGCAGTACTTC. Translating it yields CASSPGTLTYGQYF.

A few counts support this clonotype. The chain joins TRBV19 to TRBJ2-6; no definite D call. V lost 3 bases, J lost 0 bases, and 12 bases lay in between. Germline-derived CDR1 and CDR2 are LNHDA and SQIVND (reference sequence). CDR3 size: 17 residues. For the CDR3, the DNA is TGTGCCAGTAGTATCGAATCAGTGAGCTCTGGGGCCAACGTCCTGACTTTC. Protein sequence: CASSIESVSSGANVLTF.

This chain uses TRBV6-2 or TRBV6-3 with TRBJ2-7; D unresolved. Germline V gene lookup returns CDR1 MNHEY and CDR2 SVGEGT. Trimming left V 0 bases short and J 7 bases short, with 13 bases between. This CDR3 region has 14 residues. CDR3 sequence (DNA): TGTGCCAGCAGTTACTCCACACTCTGGGCGGAGCAGTACTTC. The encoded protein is CASSYSTLWAEQYF.

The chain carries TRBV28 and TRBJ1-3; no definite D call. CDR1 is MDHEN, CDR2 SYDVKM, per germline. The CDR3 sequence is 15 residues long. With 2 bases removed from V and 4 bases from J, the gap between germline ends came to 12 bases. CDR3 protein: CASSLRGGFGNTIYF. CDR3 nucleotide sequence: TGTGCCAGCAGTTTACGTGGAGGCTTCGGAAACACCATATATTTT.

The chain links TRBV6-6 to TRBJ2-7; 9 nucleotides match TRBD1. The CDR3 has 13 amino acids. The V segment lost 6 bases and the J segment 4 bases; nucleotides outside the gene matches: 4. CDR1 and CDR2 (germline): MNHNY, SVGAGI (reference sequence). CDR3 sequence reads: CASRTGGLYEQYF. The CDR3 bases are TGTGCCAGCAGAACAGGGGGCTTGTACGAGCAGTACTTC.

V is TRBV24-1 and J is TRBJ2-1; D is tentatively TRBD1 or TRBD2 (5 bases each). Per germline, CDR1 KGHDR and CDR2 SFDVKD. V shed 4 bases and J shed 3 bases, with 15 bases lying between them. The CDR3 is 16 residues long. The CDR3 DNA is TGTGCCACCAGTGACGGCTGGGGACGGGACTACAATGAGCAGTTCTTC. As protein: CATSDGWGRDYNEQFF.

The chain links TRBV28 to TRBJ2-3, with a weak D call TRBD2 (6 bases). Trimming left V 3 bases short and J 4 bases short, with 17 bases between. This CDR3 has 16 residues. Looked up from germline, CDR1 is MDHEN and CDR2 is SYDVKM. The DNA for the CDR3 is TGTGCCAGCAGTTTCCCCGGCGGGAAAGGCGCAGATACGCAGTATTTT. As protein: CASSFPGGKGADTQYF.

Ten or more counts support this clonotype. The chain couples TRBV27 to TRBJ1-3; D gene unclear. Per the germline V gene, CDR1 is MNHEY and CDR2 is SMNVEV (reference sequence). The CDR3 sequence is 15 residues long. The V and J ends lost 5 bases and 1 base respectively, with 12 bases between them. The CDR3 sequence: CASSPNRDSGNTIYF. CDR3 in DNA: TGTGCCAGCAGTCCAAACCGGGATTCTGGAAACACCATATATTTT.

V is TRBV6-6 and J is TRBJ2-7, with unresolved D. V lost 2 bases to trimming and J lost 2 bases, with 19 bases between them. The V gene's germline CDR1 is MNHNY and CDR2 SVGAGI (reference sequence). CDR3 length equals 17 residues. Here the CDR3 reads CASSYTRTDVLTYEQYF. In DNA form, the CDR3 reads TGTGCCAGCAGTTACACCCGGACGGACGTGTTAACCTACGAGCAGTACTTC.

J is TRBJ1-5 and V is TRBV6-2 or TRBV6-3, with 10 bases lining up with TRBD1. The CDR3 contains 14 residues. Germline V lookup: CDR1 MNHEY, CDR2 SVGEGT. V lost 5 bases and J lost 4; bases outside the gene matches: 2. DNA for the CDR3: TGTGCCAGCAGTGAGGACAGGGGGAATCAGCCCCAGCATTTT. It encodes CASSEDRGNQPQHF.

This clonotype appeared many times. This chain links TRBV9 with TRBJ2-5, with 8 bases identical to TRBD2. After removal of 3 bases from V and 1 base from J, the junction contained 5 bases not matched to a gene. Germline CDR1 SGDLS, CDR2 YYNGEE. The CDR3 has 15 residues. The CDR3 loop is CASSESGLGQETQYF. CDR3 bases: TGTGCCAGCAGCGAATCGGGACTAGGCCAAGAGACCCAGTACTTC.

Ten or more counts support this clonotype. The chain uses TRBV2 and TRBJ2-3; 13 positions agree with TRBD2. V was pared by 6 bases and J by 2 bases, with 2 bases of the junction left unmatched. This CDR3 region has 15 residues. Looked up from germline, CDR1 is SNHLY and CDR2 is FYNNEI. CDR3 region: CASRGTSGTTDTQYF. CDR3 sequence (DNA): TGTGCCAGCAGAGGGACTAGCGGGACCACAGATACGCAGTATTTT. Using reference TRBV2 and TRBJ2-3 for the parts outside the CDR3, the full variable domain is EPEVTQTPSHQVTQMGQEVILRCVPISNHLYFYWYRQILGQKVEFLVSFYNNEISEKSEIFDDQFSVERPDGSNFTLKIRSTKLEDSAMYFCASRGTSGTTDTQYFGPGTRLTVL.

The CDR3 DNA reads as TGTGCCAGCTCACCACAGGGTGTCCAAGAGACCCAGTACTTC. Translating gives CASSPQGVQETQYF. The chain has TRBV18 and TRBJ2-5; unclear D gene. Between the trimmed V and J ends, which lost 1 base and 1 base, there was a span of 7 bases. This CDR3 region has 14 residues. CDR1 and CDR2 from the germline V gene are KGHSH and LQKENI.

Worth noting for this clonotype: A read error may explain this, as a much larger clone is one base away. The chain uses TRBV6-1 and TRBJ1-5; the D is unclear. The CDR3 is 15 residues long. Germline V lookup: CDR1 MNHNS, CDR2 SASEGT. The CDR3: CASGEDGILDQPQHF. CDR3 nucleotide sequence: TGTGCCAGCGGTGAAGACGGGATTTTGGATCAGCCCCAGCATTTT.

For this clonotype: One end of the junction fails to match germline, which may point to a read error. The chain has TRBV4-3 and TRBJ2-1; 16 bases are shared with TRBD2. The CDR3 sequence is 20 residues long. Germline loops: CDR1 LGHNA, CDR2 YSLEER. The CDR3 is CASSQEGLAGGIYAYNEQLF. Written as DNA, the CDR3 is TGCGCCAGCAGCCAAGAGGGACTAGCGGGAGGGATTTATGCCTACAATGAGCAGCTCTTC.

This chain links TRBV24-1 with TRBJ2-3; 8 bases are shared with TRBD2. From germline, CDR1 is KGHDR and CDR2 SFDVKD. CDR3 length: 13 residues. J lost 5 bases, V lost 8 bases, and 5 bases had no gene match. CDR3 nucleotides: TGTGCCACCACAGCGGGAGAAGGAGATACGCAGTATTTT. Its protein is CATTAGEGDTQYF.

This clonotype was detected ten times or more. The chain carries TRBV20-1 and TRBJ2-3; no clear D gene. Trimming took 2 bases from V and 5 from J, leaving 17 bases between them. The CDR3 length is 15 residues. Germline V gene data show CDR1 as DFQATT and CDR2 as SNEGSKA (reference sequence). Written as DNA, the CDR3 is TGCAGTGCTAGATTTTTGGTCCCCATAGGAGATACGCAGTATTTT. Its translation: CSARFLVPIGDTQYF.

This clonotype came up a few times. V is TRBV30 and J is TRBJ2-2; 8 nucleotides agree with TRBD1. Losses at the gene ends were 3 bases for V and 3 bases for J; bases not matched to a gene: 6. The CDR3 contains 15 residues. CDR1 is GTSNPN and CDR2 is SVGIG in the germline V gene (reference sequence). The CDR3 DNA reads TGTGCCTGGAGGCAGGGGGCGATTTACACCGGGGAGCTGTTTTTT. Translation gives CAWRQGAIYTGELFF.

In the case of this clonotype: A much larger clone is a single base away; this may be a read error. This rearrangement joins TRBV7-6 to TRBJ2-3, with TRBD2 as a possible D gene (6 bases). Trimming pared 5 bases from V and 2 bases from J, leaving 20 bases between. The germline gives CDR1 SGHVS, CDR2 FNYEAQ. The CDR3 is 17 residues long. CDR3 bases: TGTGCCAGCAGCCTTCCCTCGCTGGGACTTTACACAGATACGCAGTATTTT. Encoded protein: CASSLPSLGLYTDTQYF.

The CDR3: CASSPILGVDTGELFF. Here the CDR3 DNA reads TGTGCCAGCAGCCCAATATTAGGGGTGGACACCGGGGAGCTGTTTTTT. The chain links TRBV3-1 to TRBJ2-2, with a weak D call TRBD1 (5 bases). Germline V gene data show CDR1 as LGHDT and CDR2 as YNNKEL (reference sequence). The CDR3 consists of 16 residues. V was pared by 4 bases and J by 3 bases, with 15 bases between.

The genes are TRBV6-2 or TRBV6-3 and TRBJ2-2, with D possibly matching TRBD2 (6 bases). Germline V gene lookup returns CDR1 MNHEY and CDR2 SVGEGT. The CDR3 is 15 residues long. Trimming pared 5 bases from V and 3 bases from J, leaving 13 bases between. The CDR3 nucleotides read TGTGCCAGCAGTCCGCAAGGAGGGGACACCGGGGAGCTGTTTTTT. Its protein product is CASSPQGGDTGELFF.